These 28 T cell receptor beta chains share one sample of origin, sequenced in a study of blood T cell repertoires in COVID-19. Repertoires were generated with immunoSEQ multiplex PCR, while TCRdb's copy carries only in-frame clones and drops some. The table records some 260,000 clones, around nine tenths of them present only once. The specimen sequenced was peripheral blood. The source of these receptors is a woman aged 35 to 49 who had recovered from COVID-19.

Concerning this clone itself: The final CDR3 position lacks the conserved phenylalanine or tryptophan, pointing to a likely read error. The DNA of the CDR3 is TGTGCCAGCAGTCCGATGGGACAGGGGAATGGCTACACCCTC. This sequence encodes CASSPMGQGNGYTL. The chain employs TRBV6-2 or TRBV6-3 and TRBJ1-2; TRBD1 aligns across 10 bases. V lost 5 bases to trimming and J lost 6 bases; unmatched junction nucleotides: 6. Germline-derived CDR1 and CDR2 are MNHEY and SVGEGT. This CDR3 region has 14 residues.

The CDR3 is CSARAPGEQYF. The CDR3 DNA reads TGCAGTGCTAGAGCCCCAGGGGAGCAGTACTTC. The chain couples TRBV20-1 to TRBJ2-7; possible D gene TRBD1, 5 bases. The CDR3 runs 11 residues. The germline gives CDR1 DFQATT, CDR2 SNEGSKA (reference sequence). Trimming stripped 1 base from V and 7 bases from J, with 8 bases between.

The V and J genes are TRBV5-1 and TRBJ1-1, with TRBD1 as a possible D gene (6 bases). V was trimmed by 1 base and J by 0 bases, leaving 7 bases between them. The CDR3 is made up of 14 amino acids. Germline-derived CDR1 and CDR2 are SGHRS and YFSETQ. CDR3 nucleotides: TGCGCCAGCAGCTTGACAGGGATGAACACTGAAGCTTTCTTT. Translation: CASSLTGMNTEAFF.

This CDR3 is CASSPGGTVAFF. CDR3 sequence (DNA): TGTGCCAGCAGCCCAGGGGGCACCGTCGCTTTCTTT. V is TRBV7-6 and J is TRBJ1-1; 8 positions agree with TRBD1. CDR3 length: 12 amino acids. Germline V gene lookup returns CDR1 SGHVS and CDR2 FNYEAQ. Unmatched junction bases numbered 7, after V lost 5 bases and J lost 11 bases.

This clone occurred a few times. As DNA, the CDR3 is TGTGCCAGCAGCTTTGGGGGGACCTTAGCGGGGGAGCAGTACTTC. It translates to CASSFGGTLAGEQYF. The J gene is TRBJ2-7, the V gene TRBV7-2; TRBD2 aligns across 8 bases. The CDR3 is 15 residues long. V lost 3 bases and J lost 7; bases outside the gene matches: 11. Per the germline V gene, CDR1 is SGHTA and CDR2 is FQGNSA.

This chain connects TRBV24-1 to TRBJ2-7, with 9 nucleotides matching TRBD1. The V and J ends lost 4 bases and 10 bases, in that order; junction bases with no gene match: 10. The germline gives CDR1 KGHDR, CDR2 SFDVKD. CDR3 size: 14 residues. The CDR3 sequence is CATSETGTGSKQYF. The DNA for the CDR3 is TGTGCCACCAGTGAGACCGGGACAGGGAGTAAACAGTACTTC.

V is TRBV30 and J is TRBJ2-3; 8 bases are a match to TRBD1. In germline, CDR1 is GTSNPN, CDR2 SVGIG (reference sequence). The V segment lost 3 bases and the J segment 6 bases; nucleotides outside the gene matches: 11. This CDR3 contains 15 residues. CDR3 sequence reads: CAWSPGQGGQDTQYF. The CDR3 DNA follows: TGTGCCTGGAGCCCCGGACAGGGCGGACAGGATACGCAGTATTTT.

J is TRBJ1-3 and V is TRBV7-6, with 9 bases lining up with TRBD1. Germline V lookup: CDR1 SGHVS, CDR2 FNYEAQ. This CDR3 is 17 amino acids long. V trimming: 2 bases; J trimming: 0 bases; junction bases outside the gene matches: 5. This CDR3 is CASSLRGTGSSGNTIYF. The CDR3, as DNA: TGTGCCAGCAGCTTAAGAGGGACAGGGTCCTCTGGAAACACCATATATTTT.

The chain is built from TRBV19 and TRBJ2-7, with a tentative D call TRBD2 (6 bases). The V end was cut by 0 bases, the J end by 6 bases, with 12 bases between. The CDR3 runs to 14 residues. Germline CDR1 LNHDA, CDR2 SQIVND (reference sequence). The chain's CDR3 is CASSIDLAGSEQYF. DNA of the CDR3: TGTGCCAGTAGTATAGATTTGGCGGGGAGCGAGCAGTACTTC. Together with reference TRBV19 and TRBJ2-7, the CDR3 gives the full variable domain: DGGITQSPKYLFRKEGQNVTLSCEQNLNHDAMYWYRQDPGQGLRLIYYSQIVNDFQKGDIAEGYSVSREKKESFPLTVTSAQKNPTAFYLCASSIDLAGSEQYFGPGTRLTVT.

The chain is built from TRBV4-3 and TRBJ1-2, with 8 nucleotides matching TRBD1. The CDR3 runs 14 residues. The ends lost 5 bases at V and 5 bases at J; junction bases unmatched: 7. Germline CDR1 reads LGHNA; CDR2 reads YSLEER. CDR3: CASSAPGQEYGYTF. The CDR3 DNA is TGCGCCAGCAGCGCACCGGGACAGGAGTATGGCTACACCTTC.

In its sample, this clone was seen a few times. The chain carries TRBV3-1 (or the pseudogene TRBV3-2) and TRBJ1-1; D uncertain. Germline CDR1 LGHDT, CDR2 YNNKEL (reference sequence). CDR3 length: 13 residues. V lost 4 bases to trimming and J lost 6 bases, with 12 bases between them. CDR3 amino acids: CASSPDLDAEAFF. For the CDR3, the DNA is TGTGCCAGCAGCCCCGACCTAGACGCTGAAGCTTTCTTT.

The genes are TRBV9 and TRBJ2-2, with D possibly TRBD1 on 6 matching bases. The V end was cut by 5 bases, the J end by 1 base, with 15 bases between. Germline V gene sequence: CDR1 SGDLS, CDR2 YYNGEE. The CDR3 extends over 16 amino acids. The DNA of the CDR3 is TGTGCCAGCAGTTGGGGGCAGGGAAGGAACACCGGGGAGCTGTTTTTT. Its protein product is CASSWGQGRNTGELFF.

The chain employs TRBV5-1 and TRBJ1-6, with 10 bases matching TRBD1. Germline CDR1 is SGHRS and CDR2 is YFSETQ. J was trimmed by 8 bases and V by 9 bases; bases with no gene match: 8. CDR3 length: 14 residues. In DNA, the CDR3 is TGCGCCACCCGAGGGACAGGGGTTGATTCACCCCTCCACTTT. Amino acid sequence: CATRGTGVDSPLHF.

The rearrangement joins TRBV5-4 to TRBJ1-2; TRBD1 matches 9 bases. CDR3 length equals 15 residues. V lost 4 bases to trimming and J lost 4 bases; unmatched junction nucleotides: 8. From germline, CDR1 is SGHNT and CDR2 YYREEE (reference sequence). CDR3 loop: CASSAKDRGGYGYTF. For the CDR3, the DNA is TGTGCCAGCAGCGCCAAGGACAGGGGAGGCTATGGCTACACCTTC.

This chain links TRBV6-4 with TRBJ2-7; possibly TRBD1 for D (6 bases). Germline values: CDR1 MRHNA, CDR2 SNTAGT. The V end was cut by 2 bases, the J end by 2 bases, with 16 bases between. The CDR3 extends over 16 amino acids. The CDR3 DNA reads as TGTGCCAGCAGTGACGGAGGCAGGGGTAACCCCTACGAGCAGTACTTC. Its protein product is CASSDGGRGNPYEQYF.

This rearrangement joins TRBV6-5 to TRBJ2-2; the D gene is possibly TRBD2 (6 bases). The CDR3 extends over 14 amino acids. CDR1 MNHEY and CDR2 SVGAGI come from the germline V gene. V was cut by 6 bases and J by 5 bases, with 13 bases left in between. The CDR3 bases are TGTGCCAGCAGGGCACGGGGGTGGACCGGGGAGCTGTTTTTT. The encoded protein is CASRARGWTGELFF.

The chain employs TRBV27 and TRBJ2-5; TRBD1 agrees at 7 bases. Germline V CDR1 and CDR2: MNHEY, SMNVEV (reference sequence). The CDR3 extends over 13 amino acids. V shed 6 bases, J shed 1 base, and the junction held 2 bases outside the gene matches. CDR3 amino acids: CASRRTGQETQYF. CDR3 DNA sequence: TGTGCCAGCAGGAGGACAGGCCAAGAGACCCAGTACTTC.

The CDR3 sequence: CASSLDPTVSGGYTF. The CDR3 nucleotides read TGTGCCAGCAGCTTAGACCCGACAGTTTCTGGGGGCTACACCTTC. The genes are TRBV7-2 and TRBJ1-2; TRBD1 might be the D (5 bases). Trimming took 1 base from V and 8 from J, leaving 17 bases between them. The CDR3 covers 15 residues. Germline V gives CDR1 SGHTA, CDR2 FQGNSA.

This clone was counted a single time. This rearrangement joins TRBV6-5 to TRBJ1-6; the D is unclear. Germline assignment: CDR1 MNHEY and CDR2 SVGAGI. The CDR3 covers 15 residues. V was cut by 5 bases and J by 13 bases, with 21 bases left in between. CDR3 nucleotide sequence: TGTGCCAGCAGTAGCCGCCCAACGCGGCCTTTGCCCCTCCACTTT. Its translation: CASSSRPTRPLPLHF.

This chain links TRBV24-1 with TRBJ2-2, with 8 bases lining up with TRBD2. The CDR3 extends over 16 amino acids. The germline V gene has CDR1 KGHDR and CDR2 SFDVKD. Trimming removed 3 bases from V and 2 bases from J; junction bases left unmatched: 4. The DNA of the CDR3 is TGTGCCACCAGTGATGCGGGAGGCCCAAACACCGGGGAGCTGTTTTTT. The encoded protein is CATSDAGGPNTGELFF.

This chain connects TRBV14 to TRBJ2-1, with TRBD2 matching over 7 bases. V gave up 4 bases and J gave up 9 bases; unmatched junction bases: 6. This CDR3 spans 13 amino acids. Per the germline V gene, CDR1 is SGHDN and CDR2 is FVKESK. The CDR3 reads CASSLLAGGEQFF. CDR3 nucleotides: TGTGCCAGCAGCCTTTTAGCGGGCGGTGAGCAGTTCTTC.

The chain carries TRBV7-2 and TRBJ2-1, with unresolved D. V shed 3 bases and J shed 0 bases, with 6 bases lying between them. Germline V CDR1 and CDR2: SGHTA, FQGNSA. CDR3 size: 14 residues. CDR3 in amino acids: CASSFLSSYNEQFF. In DNA form, the CDR3 reads TGTGCCAGCAGCTTCCTTAGCTCCTACAATGAGCAGTTCTTC.

The chain employs TRBV5-5 and TRBJ1-5, with D perhaps matching TRBD1 (6 bases). Per germline, CDR1 SGHKS and CDR2 YYEKEE (reference sequence). This CDR3 contains 17 residues. Trimming cost V 0 bases and J 2 bases, with 15 bases left between them. The CDR3 sequence: CASSLGARGPGNQPQHF. CDR3 DNA: TGTGCCAGCAGCTTGGGGGCCAGGGGCCCTGGCAATCAGCCCCAGCATTTT.

V is TRBV7-9 and J is TRBJ2-7, with 9 bases matching TRBD2. Per the germline V gene, CDR1 is SEHNR and CDR2 is FQNEAQ (reference sequence). The CDR3 sequence is 18 residues long. V gave up 3 bases and J gave up 0 bases; unmatched junction bases: 12. CDR3 in DNA: TGTGCCAGCAGCTTCCCTACCAAACGACTAGCGGACTCCTACGAGCAGTACTTC. Translation: CASSFPTKRLADSYEQYF. Full variable domain (outside the CDR3, taken from reference TRBV7-9 and TRBJ2-7): DTGVSQNPRHKITKRGQNVTFRCDPISEHNRLYWYRQTLGQGPEFLTYFQNEAQLEKSRLLSDRFSAERPKGSFSTLEIQRTEQGDSAMYLCASSFPTKRLADSYEQYFGPGTRLTVT.

V is TRBV11-3 and J is TRBJ2-1; D remains ambiguous. The V end lost 1 base, the J end lost 0 bases, and 4 bases lay between the germline ends. Germline CDR1 reads SGHNT; CDR2 reads YENEEA. The CDR3 covers 14 residues. The CDR3 reads CASSLGSSYNEQFF. The DNA for the CDR3 is TGTGCCAGCAGCTTAGGGAGCTCCTACAATGAGCAGTTCTTC.

The chain uses TRBV15 and TRBJ2-1; 10 positions match TRBD2. The junction had 8 bases not matched to a gene; V was cut back by 1 base and J by 5 bases. CDR3 length: 17 residues. Germline CDR1 reads LNHNV; CDR2 reads YYDKDF (reference sequence). CDR3 nucleotide sequence: TGTGCCACCAGCAGAGTTGGGGCTAGCGGGGGAAACAATGAGCAGTTCTTC. Its protein is CATSRVGASGGNNEQFF. The full variable domain, completed using reference TRBV15 and TRBJ2-1, is DAMVIQNPRYQVTQFGKPVTLSCSQTLNHNVMYWYQQKSSQAPKLLFHYYDKDFNNEADTPDNFQSRRPNTSFCFLDIRSPGLGDTAMYLCATSRVGASGGNNEQFFGPGTRLTVL.

The chain employs TRBV5-4 and TRBJ2-1, with D tentatively TRBD2 (6 bases). Trimming left V 7 bases short and J 4 bases short, with 18 bases between. This CDR3 comprises 15 residues. The V gene's germline CDR1 is SGHNT and CDR2 YYREEE (reference sequence). This CDR3 is CASATGGPPYNEQFF. The CDR3 DNA reads TGTGCCAGCGCCACAGGAGGGCCCCCGTACAATGAGCAGTTCTTC. The full variable domain, its missing parts supplied by reference TRBV5-4 and TRBJ2-1, is ETGVTQSPTHLIKTRGQQVTLRCSSQSGHNTVSWYQQALGQGPQFIFQYYREEENGRGNFPPRFSGLQFPNYSSELNVNALELDDSALYLCASATGGPPYNEQFFGPGTRLTVL.

The chain couples TRBV2 to TRBJ2-5; 7 bases line up with TRBD2. The V and J ends lost 4 bases and 1 base, in that order; junction bases with no gene match: 3. Germline V gene data show CDR1 as SNHLY and CDR2 as FYNNEI. This CDR3 comprises 14 residues. The CDR3 nucleotides read TGTGCCAGCAGTGCGGGGGGACTCCAAGAGACCCAGTACTTC. Its translation is CASSAGGLQETQYF. Variable domain in full (rest from reference TRBV2 and TRBJ2-5): EPEVTQTPSHQVTQMGQEVILRCVPISNHLYFYWYRQILGQKVEFLVSFYNNEISEKSEIFDDQFSVERPDGSNFTLKIRSTKLEDSAMYFCASSAGGLQETQYFGPGTRLLVL.